This is a list of T cell receptor beta chains from one sample in a study of cytomegalovirus exposure and HLA in healthy donors. Data came from immunoSEQ multiplex PCR; TCRdb stores just in-frame clones and leaves some out. The table includes under 200,000 clones, roughly 80% detected once. Material for sequencing was PBMCs. The receptors stem from a man aged 35 to 55 in good health and CMV-seronegative. Each CDR3 is given with its conserved first and last residue. Each record gives: CDR3 length, J gene, D gene, clone size, V gene, CDR3 protein, CDR3 DNA. The D gene is left open where the match is weak. Clone size is stated in some rows and not others, as once, few, many or a class when expanded.

cdr3_length: 13; j_call: TRBJ1-2; d_call: .; clone_size: .; v_call: TRBV19; cdr3_aa: CASSTQGNYGYTF; cdr3_nt: TGTGCCAGTAGTACCCAGGGGAACTATGGCTACACCTTC
cdr3_length: 19; j_call: TRBJ2-5; d_call: TRBD2; clone_size: .; v_call: TRBV19; cdr3_aa: CASRSMRGLAGEGQETQYF; cdr3_nt: TGTGCCAGTAGGAGTATGCGGGGACTAGCGGGGGAGGGTCAAGAGACCCAGTACTTC
cdr3_length: 14; j_call: TRBJ2-7; d_call: TRBD2; clone_size: .; v_call: TRBV6-5; cdr3_aa: CASSYRGGPYEQYF; cdr3_nt: TGTGCCAGCAGTTACCGCGGGGGACCCTACGAGCAGTACTTC
cdr3_length: 15; j_call: TRBJ1-2; d_call: TRBD1; clone_size: once; v_call: TRBV18; cdr3_aa: CASSLGDRGINGYTF; cdr3_nt: TGTGCCAGCTCACTAGGAGACAGGGGAATCAATGGCTACACCTTC
cdr3_length: 12; j_call: TRBJ1-2; d_call: .; clone_size: .; v_call: TRBV25-1; cdr3_aa: CASSAGLYGYTF; cdr3_nt: TGTGCCAGCAGTGCGGGACTTTATGGCTACACCTTC
cdr3_length: 16; j_call: TRBJ2-1; d_call: TRBD1; clone_size: .; v_call: TRBV19; cdr3_aa: CASRSTGTGNYNEQFF; cdr3_nt: TGTGCCAGTAGATCAACCGGGACAGGAAACTACAATGAGCAGTTCTTC
cdr3_length: 12; j_call: TRBJ2-1; d_call: .; clone_size: .; v_call: TRBV5-1; cdr3_aa: CASNLQDNEQFF; cdr3_nt: TGCGCCAGCAACCTCCAGGACAATGAGCAGTTCTTC
cdr3_length: 15; j_call: TRBJ2-3; d_call: .; clone_size: .; v_call: TRBV5-1; cdr3_aa: CASSLDHLFTDTQYF; cdr3_nt: TGCGCCAGCAGCTTGGATCACCTATTCACAGATACGCAGTATTTT
cdr3_length: 14; j_call: TRBJ2-1; d_call: TRBD1; clone_size: .; v_call: TRBV9; cdr3_aa: CASSTAGTGDEQFF; cdr3_nt: TGTGCCAGCAGCACCGCCGGGACAGGGGATGAGCAGTTCTTC
cdr3_length: 14; j_call: TRBJ1-3; d_call: .; clone_size: .; v_call: TRBV5-1; cdr3_aa: CASSLAPPGNTIYF; cdr3_nt: TGCGCCAGCAGCCTGGCCCCCCCGGGAAACACCATATATTTT
cdr3_length: 13; j_call: TRBJ1-2; d_call: TRBD1; clone_size: .; v_call: TRBV5-1; cdr3_aa: CASSSDRLYGYTF; cdr3_nt: TGCGCCAGCAGTTCGGACAGGCTCTATGGCTACACCTTC
cdr3_length: 15; j_call: TRBJ1-2; d_call: .; clone_size: .; v_call: TRBV19; cdr3_aa: CASSTPASGSYGYTF; cdr3_nt: TGTGCCAGTAGTACCCCTGCTTCAGGTTCCTATGGCTACACCTTC
cdr3_length: 18; j_call: TRBJ2-1; d_call: TRBD2; clone_size: .; v_call: TRBV5-8; cdr3_aa: CASSPWTSGESSYNEQFF; cdr3_nt: TGTGCCAGCAGCCCCTGGACTAGCGGGGAAAGCTCCTACAATGAGCAGTTCTTC
cdr3_length: 16; j_call: TRBJ2-6; d_call: .; clone_size: .; v_call: TRBV6-4; cdr3_aa: CASSPSFGSGANALTF; cdr3_nt: TGTGCCAGCAGCCCCTCCTTCGGGTCTGGGGCCAACGCCCTGACTTTC
cdr3_length: 15; j_call: TRBJ1-4; d_call: .; clone_size: .; v_call: TRBV5-8; cdr3_aa: CASSPRGRSNEKLFF; cdr3_nt: TGTGCCAGCAGCCCTAGGGGTCGGTCTAATGAAAAACTGTTTTTT
cdr3_length: 14; j_call: TRBJ1-5; d_call: .; clone_size: few; v_call: TRBV19; cdr3_aa: CASSPGPSNQPQHF; cdr3_nt: TGTGCCAGTAGTCCAGGGCCCAGCAATCAGCCCCAGCATTTT
cdr3_length: 13; j_call: TRBJ2-7; d_call: TRBD2; clone_size: .; v_call: TRBV28; cdr3_aa: CASIAGATYEQYF; cdr3_nt: TGTGCCAGTATAGCGGGGGCGACCTACGAGCAGTACTTC
cdr3_length: 14; j_call: TRBJ2-7; d_call: .; clone_size: .; v_call: TRBV30; cdr3_aa: CAWSPFTGRYEQYF; cdr3_nt: TGTGCCTGGAGTCCCTTTACAGGGCGCTACGAGCAGTACTTC
cdr3_length: 17; j_call: TRBJ1-2; d_call: TRBD1; clone_size: .; v_call: TRBV9; cdr3_aa: CASSMQLTGGGGYGYTF; cdr3_nt: TGTGCCAGCAGCATGCAACTCACAGGGGGAGGCGGCTATGGCTACACCTTC
cdr3_length: 13; j_call: TRBJ1-1; d_call: TRBD1; clone_size: .; v_call: TRBV5-1; cdr3_aa: CASSGSGGTEAFF; cdr3_nt: TGCGCCAGCAGCGGCTCAGGGGGCACTGAAGCTTTCTTT
cdr3_length: 15; j_call: TRBJ2-2; d_call: TRBD1; clone_size: .; v_call: TRBV7-9; cdr3_aa: CASRTDRGRTGELFF; cdr3_nt: TGTGCCAGCAGAACGGACAGGGGGCGCACCGGGGAGCTGTTTTTT
cdr3_length: 11; j_call: TRBJ1-1; d_call: .; clone_size: few; v_call: TRBV6-5; cdr3_aa: CASSQGTEAFF; cdr3_nt: TGTGCCAGCAGTCAGGGGACTGAAGCTTTCTTT
cdr3_length: 16; j_call: TRBJ2-6; d_call: TRBD1; clone_size: once; v_call: TRBV19; cdr3_aa: CASSNQGAAGANVLTF; cdr3_nt: TGTGCCAGTAGTAATCAGGGGGCAGCTGGGGCCAACGTCCTGACTTTC
cdr3_length: 14; j_call: TRBJ1-6; d_call: TRBD1; clone_size: .; v_call: TRBV9; cdr3_aa: CASSYTGVNSPLHF; cdr3_nt: TGTGCCAGCAGCTACACAGGGGTTAATTCACCCCTCCACTTT
cdr3_length: 15; j_call: TRBJ1-6; d_call: .; clone_size: .; v_call: TRBV5-1; cdr3_aa: CASKPSLRENSPLHF; cdr3_nt: TGCGCCAGCAAACCGAGCCTTCGAGAGAATTCACCCCTCCACTTT
cdr3_length: 13; j_call: TRBJ1-2; d_call: TRBD1; clone_size: .; v_call: TRBV5-1; cdr3_aa: CASRDRDGYGYTF; cdr3_nt: TGCGCCAGTCGTGACAGGGACGGGTATGGCTACACCTTC
cdr3_length: 14; j_call: TRBJ1-2; d_call: TRBD1; clone_size: .; v_call: TRBV5-5; cdr3_aa: CASSIGQGAYGYTF; cdr3_nt: TGTGCCAGCAGCATCGGACAGGGGGCTTATGGCTACACCTTC
cdr3_length: 16; j_call: TRBJ2-7; d_call: TRBD1; clone_size: .; v_call: TRBV4-1; cdr3_aa: CASSQVFSGTGDEQYF; cdr3_nt: TGCGCCAGCAGCCAAGTTTTCTCCGGGACAGGGGACGAGCAGTACTTC
cdr3_length: 13; j_call: TRBJ1-2; d_call: .; clone_size: once; v_call: TRBV29-1; cdr3_aa: CSVGDSPRHGYTF; cdr3_nt: TGCAGCGTTGGAGACTCCCCGAGGCATGGCTACACCTTC
cdr3_length: 13; j_call: TRBJ1-1; d_call: .; clone_size: .; v_call: TRBV6-5; cdr3_aa: CASRGGGLTEAFF; cdr3_nt: TGTGCCAGCCGCGGGGGGGGGCTCACTGAAGCTTTCTTT
cdr3_length: 15; j_call: TRBJ1-1; d_call: .; clone_size: few; v_call: TRBV7-9; cdr3_aa: CASSTNREGGTEAFF; cdr3_nt: TGTGCCAGCAGCACTAACAGGGAAGGAGGAACTGAAGCTTTCTTT
cdr3_length: 13; j_call: TRBJ1-4; d_call: .; clone_size: .; v_call: TRBV27; cdr3_aa: CASSLPGREKLFF; cdr3_nt: TGTGCCAGCAGTTTACCAGGGCGGGAAAAACTGTTTTTT
cdr3_length: 14; j_call: TRBJ2-6; d_call: .; clone_size: .; v_call: TRBV11-2; cdr3_aa: CATSSGAGANVLTF; cdr3_nt: TGTGCCACCAGCTCCGGGGCTGGGGCCAACGTCCTGACTTTC
cdr3_length: 15; j_call: TRBJ2-6; d_call: TRBD1; clone_size: .; v_call: TRBV2; cdr3_aa: CAFQGAWAGANVLTF; cdr3_nt: TGTGCCTTTCAGGGGGCATGGGCTGGGGCCAACGTCCTGACTTTC
cdr3_length: 17; j_call: TRBJ1-1; d_call: .; clone_size: .; v_call: TRBV10-1; cdr3_aa: CASSYSTRTGSNTEAFF; cdr3_nt: TGCGCCAGCAGTTACTCTACCCGCACAGGGTCGAACACTGAAGCTTTCTTT
cdr3_length: 14; j_call: TRBJ2-5; d_call: TRBD1; clone_size: .; v_call: TRBV11-2; cdr3_aa: CASNRDRVTETQYF; cdr3_nt: TGTGCCAGCAACCGGGACAGGGTGACAGAGACCCAGTACTTC
cdr3_length: 14; j_call: TRBJ2-5; d_call: .; clone_size: .; v_call: TRBV5-1; cdr3_aa: CASSLVRSPIKQYF; cdr3_nt: TGCGCCAGCAGCTTGGTCCGCAGTCCGATCAAGCAGTACTTC
cdr3_length: 12; j_call: TRBJ2-5; d_call: .; clone_size: once; v_call: TRBV29-1; cdr3_aa: CSVDRGGETQYF; cdr3_nt: TGCAGCGTTGACAGGGGTGGAGAGACCCAGTACTTC
cdr3_length: 14; j_call: TRBJ1-2; d_call: TRBD1; clone_size: .; v_call: TRBV5-6; cdr3_aa: CASSARDRYYGYTF; cdr3_nt: TGTGCCAGCAGCGCCCGGGACAGATACTATGGCTACACCTTC
cdr3_length: 15; j_call: TRBJ1-6; d_call: .; clone_size: .; v_call: TRBV27; cdr3_aa: CASSTSTGVWSPLHF; cdr3_nt: .
cdr3_length: 17; j_call: TRBJ1-2; d_call: .; clone_size: .; v_call: TRBV2; cdr3_aa: CASSERGGGVGGHGYTF; cdr3_nt: TGTGCCAGCAGTGAAAGGGGCGGGGGAGTGGGGGGTCATGGCTACACCTTC